This TCR beta chain was profiled in a study of T cells after yellow fever vaccination. The germline V and J ends were trimmed by 0 bases and 6 bases, with 12 bases remaining between them. Germline V gives CDR1 SGHDN, CDR2 FVKESK. The CDR3 contains 15 residues. The 5'RACE template-switching step produced TCR cDNA and added a universal primer site and UMIs. TCRdb re-called the 5' RACE reads through MiXCR, storing one row per CDR3 protein. The sample holds hundreds of thousands of distinct CDR3 sequences, 4.1% seen once. The study, taken as a whole, reports: Compared with primary, the secondary response was weaker and peaked at day 5, not 15. Highly abundant clonotypes carried over from the bulk population could end up in FACS-sorted repertoires as contaminants. Booster samples showed a return of most primary-vaccination clones (about 96% CD4, around 85% CD8).

This clonotype was recorded a few times. Antigen: not known. This rearrangement joins TRBV14 to TRBJ2-4, with D perhaps TRBD2 (5 bases). This TCR was sampled from a man aged 18 to 35 who received the YFV17D yellow fever vaccine. The material was PBMCs, obtained 5 days after the yellow fever booster vaccination. CDR3 protein: CASSQDGNLLNIQYF. The CDR3 region has the DNA TGTGCCAGCAGCCAAGACGGGAACCTCTTAAACATTCAGTACTTC.